This TCR beta chain is from a study of T cells expressing NK-cell markers. Background on the study: Sorted CD3+CD56+NKG2C+, CD3+CD56+NKG2C- and CD3+CD56-NKG2C+ T-cell subsets were beta-chain profiled. The eight sequenced donors comprised seven who were HCMV-seropositive and one who was seronegative.

For TCR beta, cDNA was produced by 5'RACE template switching with UMIs. No DNA is given; TCRdb re-called the 5' RACE reads and lists each CDR3 protein once. Its listing shows under 500,000 distinct CDR3 sequences. The TCR comes from a woman between 18 and 69 years old in good health. The sample consisted of blood T cells: a sorted CD56 or NKG2C T cell subset, CD4+ or CD8+ T cells, or bulk PBMC T cells (not recorded which).

CDR3 region: CSARDKGEKLFF. J is TRBJ1-4 and V is TRBV20-1. CDR1 is DFQATT, CDR2 SNEGSKA, per germline (reference sequence). CDR3 length: 12 amino acids.